This TCR beta chain is from a study of blood T cell repertoires in COVID-19. Study-level information: In each case, the material was cDNA or gDNA derived from T cells, B-cell-depleted T cells, or PBMCs.

Here immunoSEQ multiplex PCR was the method, and the copy in TCRdb shows in-frame clones only, minus some. This table has about 220,000 clones, 83% appearing once. The ends lost 3 bases at V and 4 bases at J; junction bases unmatched: 26. This CDR3 spans 22 amino acids. Per germline, CDR1 GTSNPN and CDR2 SVGIG (reference sequence). Grouping used clinical history reported by participants in a survey and questionnaire. This chain joins TRBV30 and TRBJ2-1; 11 bases are a match to TRBD1. This clonotype was sampled from a middle-aged woman who had been exposed to COVID-19. Sequences were obtained from PBMCs or T cells enriched from blood (not recorded which). The CDR3 here is CAWRTRDRGLVRLQADYNEQFF. For the CDR3, the DNA is TGTGCCTGGAGGACCCGGGACAGGGGGTTGGTAAGGTTACAGGCGGATTACAATGAGCAGTTCTTC.